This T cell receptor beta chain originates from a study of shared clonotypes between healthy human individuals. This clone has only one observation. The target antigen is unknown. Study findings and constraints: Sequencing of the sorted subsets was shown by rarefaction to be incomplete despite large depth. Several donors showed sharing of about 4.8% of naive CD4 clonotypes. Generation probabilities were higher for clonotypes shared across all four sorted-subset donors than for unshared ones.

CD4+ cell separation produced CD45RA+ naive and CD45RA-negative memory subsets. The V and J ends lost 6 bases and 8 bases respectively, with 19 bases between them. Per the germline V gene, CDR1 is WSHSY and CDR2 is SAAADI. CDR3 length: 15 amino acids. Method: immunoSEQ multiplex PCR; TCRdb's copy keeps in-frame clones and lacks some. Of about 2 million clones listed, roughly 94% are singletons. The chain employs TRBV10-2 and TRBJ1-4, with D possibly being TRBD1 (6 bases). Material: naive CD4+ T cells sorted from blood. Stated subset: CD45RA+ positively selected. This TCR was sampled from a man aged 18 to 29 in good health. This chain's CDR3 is CASSPEGGVGEKLFF. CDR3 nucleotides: TGCGCCAGCAGCCCCGAGGGGGGGGTGGGCGAAAAACTGTTTTTT.